The clone carrying this T cell receptor beta chain occurred a few times. Its antigen is still unknown. This sample was taken from a study of blood T cells in healthy people across ages. Regarding the study as a whole: Unsorted PBMC input precluded a conclusive naive versus antigen-experienced comparison.

Using a J-beta primer mix together with a sample-barcoded 5' primer, a second PCR was run for about 6 to 11 cycles. Every cDNA was tagged by a template-switch adaptor with 12 random nucleotides. TCRdb independently ran MiXCR on the 5' RACE reads; one entry per CDR3 protein. In the table there are about 1 million distinct CDR3 sequences, roughly 45% of which are singletons. The CDR3 spans 14 residues. The germline gives CDR1 PRHDT, CDR2 FYEKMQ (reference sequence). Trimming took off 5 bases at V and 1 base at J, with 11 bases between the two ends. No fewer than 5.5 micrograms of total RNA were isolated from every sample.

Input material: blood. The chain links TRBV13 to TRBJ1-1, with a possible D match to TRBD1 (6 bases). The TCR originated in a woman aged 60-75 years in good health. The CDR3 here is CASSPGHSNTEAFF. The DNA of the CDR3 is TGTGCCAGCAGCCCGGGACACTCGAACACTGAAGCTTTCTTT.